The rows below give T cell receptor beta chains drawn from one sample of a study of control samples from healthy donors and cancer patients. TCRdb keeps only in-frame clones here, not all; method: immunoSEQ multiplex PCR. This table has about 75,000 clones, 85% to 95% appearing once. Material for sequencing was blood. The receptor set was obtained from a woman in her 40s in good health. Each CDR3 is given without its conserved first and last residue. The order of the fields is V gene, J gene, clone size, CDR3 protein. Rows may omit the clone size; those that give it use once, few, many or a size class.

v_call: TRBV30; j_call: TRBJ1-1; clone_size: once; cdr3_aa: AWSSWAEAF
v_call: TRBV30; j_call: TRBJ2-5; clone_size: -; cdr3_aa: AWSAQGGETQY
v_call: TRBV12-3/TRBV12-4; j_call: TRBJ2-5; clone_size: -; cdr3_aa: ASSFWVETQY
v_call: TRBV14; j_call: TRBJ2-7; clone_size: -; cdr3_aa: ASSPTWGQGAVEQY
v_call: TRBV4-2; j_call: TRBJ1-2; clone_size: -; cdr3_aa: ASSQDTRVYYGYT
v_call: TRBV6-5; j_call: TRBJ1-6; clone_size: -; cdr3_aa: ASKVFRTGSSPLH
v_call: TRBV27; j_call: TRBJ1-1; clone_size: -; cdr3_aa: ASSLWSGATEAF
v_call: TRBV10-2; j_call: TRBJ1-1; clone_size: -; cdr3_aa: ASSDRGQNTEAF
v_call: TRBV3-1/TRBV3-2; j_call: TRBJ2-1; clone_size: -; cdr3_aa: ASSLTRSYNEQF
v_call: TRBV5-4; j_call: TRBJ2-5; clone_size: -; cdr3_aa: ASSLAMGEGTQY
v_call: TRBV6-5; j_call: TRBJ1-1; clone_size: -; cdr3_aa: ASSRDTWVGTEAF
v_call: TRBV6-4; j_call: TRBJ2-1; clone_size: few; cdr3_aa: ASSDRPNGHNEQF
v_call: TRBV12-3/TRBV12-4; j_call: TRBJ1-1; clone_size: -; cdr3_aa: ASSLPGIEAF
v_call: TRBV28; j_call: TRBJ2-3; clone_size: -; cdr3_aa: ASEWGLNTDTQY
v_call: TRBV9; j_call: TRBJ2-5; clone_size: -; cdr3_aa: ASSVEGQGKTQY
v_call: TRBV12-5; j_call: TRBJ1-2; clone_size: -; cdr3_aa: ASGLDRRTGADYGYT